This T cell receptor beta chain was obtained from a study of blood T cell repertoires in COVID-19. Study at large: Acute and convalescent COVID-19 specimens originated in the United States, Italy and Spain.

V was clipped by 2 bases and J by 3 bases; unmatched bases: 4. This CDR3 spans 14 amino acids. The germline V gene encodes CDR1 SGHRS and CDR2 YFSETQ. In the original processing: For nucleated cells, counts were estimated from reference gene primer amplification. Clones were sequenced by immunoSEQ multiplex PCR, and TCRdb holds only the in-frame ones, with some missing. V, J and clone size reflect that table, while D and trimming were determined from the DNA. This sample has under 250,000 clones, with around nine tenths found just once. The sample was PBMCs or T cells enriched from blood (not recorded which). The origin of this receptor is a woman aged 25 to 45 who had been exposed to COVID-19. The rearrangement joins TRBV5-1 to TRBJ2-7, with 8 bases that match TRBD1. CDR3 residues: CASSLQGVDYEQYF. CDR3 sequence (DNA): TGCGCCAGCAGCTTACAGGGGGTGGACTACGAGCAGTACTTC.